This T cell receptor (beta chain) was obtained from a study of T cell repertoires in cytomegalovirus infection. Study information: Recently described HLA-C-restricted plus well-studied HLA-B-restricted CMV epitopes were used. CMV infection and matching HLA type were both indicated by public TCR beta signatures.

The CDR3 covers 14 residues. V lost 3 bases, J lost 6 bases, and 9 bases stayed unmatched. Per germline, CDR1 DFQATT and CDR2 SNEGSKA (reference sequence). MiXCR, run by TCRdb on the reads, gives a single entry per CDR3 protein. The table includes roughly 500,000 distinct CDR3 sequences, approximately 42% detected once. Study-wide results and limits: What dominated the ex vivo response were HLA-C-restricted CMV-specific TCR beta clonotypes. Cumulative frequency of public TCR beta families picked out carriers of CMV plus the relevant HLA.

As to this clonotype: Its antigen is unidentified.

V gene TRBV20-1 combines with J gene TRBJ2-7; TRBD2 aligns across 9 bases. The sequence was collected from a human donor in good health (CMV status not recorded). Some clones in this sample may be carry-over from other donors' samples. This material consisted of cultured PBMCs, taken from culture after CMV antigen stimulation. Written as DNA, the CDR3 is TGCAGTGCTAGTGGGCAGGGACTAGCTTCCGAGCAGTACTTC. Encoded protein: CSASGQGLASEQYF.